What follows are 18 T cell receptor beta chains derived from one specimen sequenced in a study of metastatic and nonmetastatic thyroid tumors. All patients were untreated before thyroid surgery. TCRdb re-called clones from the PCR reads using MiXCR. The sample records about 93,000 clones, roughly 13% being singletons. Source material: blood. These TCRs come from a female donor with papillary thyroid cancer or a benign thyroid nodule (not recorded which). Some clones in this sample may be carry-over from other donors' samples.

There are many counts of this clone. The chain joins TRBV20-1 to TRBJ2-7; 8 positions agree with TRBD1. Unmatched junction bases numbered 10, after V lost 5 bases and J lost 4 bases. In germline, CDR1 is DFQATT, CDR2 SNEGSKA (reference sequence). The CDR3 has 14 residues. As DNA, the CDR3 is TGCAGTGCTGAGGAGGGACAGGTTCTTTACGAGCAGTACTTC. The encoded protein is CSAEEGQVLYEQYF.

This clone was seen at least ten times. The chain joins TRBV3-1 to TRBJ2-7, with unresolved D. Trimming shortened V by 0 bases and J by 4 bases, and 10 bases separated the two germline ends. Germline V gene lookup returns CDR1 LGHDT and CDR2 YNNKEL (reference sequence). This CDR3 region has 14 residues. For the CDR3, the DNA is TGTGCCAGCAGCCAAGATGAACAGTTTTACGAGCAGTACTTC. Translating gives CASSQDEQFYEQYF.

This clone showed up many times. The chain combines TRBV19 with TRBJ2-7; TRBD1 might be the D (5 bases). With 3 bases removed from V and 0 bases from J, the gap between germline ends came to 12 bases. The CDR3 extends over 15 amino acids. Germline V gene lookup returns CDR1 LNHDA and CDR2 SQIVND (reference sequence). Here the CDR3 reads CASSIRGRSSYEQYF. CDR3 DNA: TGTGCCAGTAGTATTAGGGGTCGGAGCTCCTACGAGCAGTACTTC.

This clone was counted at least ten times. The chain is built from TRBV7-2 and TRBJ2-5, with D perhaps matching TRBD2 (6 bases). The V gene's germline CDR1 is SGHTA and CDR2 FQGNSA. With 5 bases removed from V and 6 bases from J, the gap between germline ends came to 22 bases. The length of the CDR3 is 16 residues. The CDR3 bases are TGTGCCAGCAGCCCCTCGACTAGACCGACTCGCCAGACCCAGTACTTC. It yields the protein CASSPSTRPTRQTQYF.

This clone occurred a few times. The sample holds other DNA sequences that translate to the same CDR3. This chain's CDR3 is CASSLGAGPNEKLFF. As DNA, the CDR3 is TGTGCCAGCAGCTTAGGCGCAGGACCAAATGAAAAACTGTTTTTT. The chain recombines TRBV7-9 with TRBJ1-4; D unclear. The V end lost 1 base, the J end lost 5 bases, and 11 bases lay between the germline ends. Looked up from germline, CDR1 is SEHNR and CDR2 is FQNEAQ (reference sequence). The CDR3 totals 15 residues.

This clone occurred many times. J is TRBJ2-5 and V is TRBV6-2 or TRBV6-3; 7 nucleotides line up with TRBD1. Germline V gives CDR1 MNHEY, CDR2 SVGEGT. CDR3 length equals 15 residues. Unmatched junction bases numbered 14, after V lost 4 bases and J lost 9 bases. CDR3 protein: CASSSLDRRKRPQYF. The DNA of the CDR3 is TGTGCCAGCAGTTCACTGGACAGGCGTAAGAGACCCCAGTACTTC.

This clone was seen repeatedly, ten times or more. J is TRBJ1-2 and V is TRBV10-3, with 7 bases fitting TRBD1. V shed 10 bases and J 2 bases; nucleotides not matched to a gene: 7. CDR1 is ENHRY and CDR2 is SYGVKD in the germline V gene. CDR3 length: 13 amino acids. CDR3 coding DNA: TGTGCCACGATCAAGACAGGGAACTATGGCTACACCTTC. The encoded protein is CATIKTGNYGYTF.

At least ten counts were recorded for this clone. The gene calls are TRBV20-1 and TRBJ2-3, with unresolved D. The germline gives CDR1 DFQATT, CDR2 SNEGSKA (reference sequence). The CDR3 has 14 residues. The V end lost 0 bases, the J end lost 4 bases, and 11 bases lay between the germline ends. The CDR3 DNA is TGCAGTGCTAGAGATCCCCGAAGGTCAGATACGCAGTATTTT. Translated: CSARDPRRSDTQYF.

At least ten counts were recorded for this clone. This rearrangement joins TRBV18 to TRBJ2-5, with TRBD1 matching over 9 bases. The CDR3 loop spans 17 amino acids. V dropped 1 base and J dropped 4; count of bases not matched to a gene: 10. Germline V lookup: CDR1 KGHSH, CDR2 LQKENI. Written as DNA, the CDR3 is TGTGCCAGCTCACCACGGCTGGGACAGGGTATAGGAGAGACCCAGTACTTC. It codes for CASSPRLGQGIGETQYF.

This clone was counted at least ten times. The chain is built from TRBV6-1 and TRBJ2-5; 13 bases align to TRBD2. Unmatched junction bases numbered 0, after V lost 5 bases and J lost 9 bases. Germline-derived CDR1 and CDR2 are MNHNS and SASEGT. This CDR3 is 12 amino acids long. DNA of the CDR3: TGTGCCAGCAGTACTAGCGGGAGGGCCCAGTACTTC. Protein product: CASSTSGRAQYF.

This clone was seen ten or more times. The chain carries TRBV2 and TRBJ1-3, with a possible D match to TRBD1 (5 bases). Between the trimmed V and J ends, which lost 5 bases and 1 base, there was a span of 15 bases. This CDR3 region has 16 residues. Germline-derived CDR1 and CDR2 are SNHLY and FYNNEI. CDR3 nucleotide sequence: TGTGCCAGCAGTCTCCAAGGCAGGGTGTCTGGAAACACCATATATTTT. Translated: CASSLQGRVSGNTIYF.

To note about this clone: A read error may explain this, as a much larger clone is one base away. The rearrangement joins TRBV29-1 to TRBJ2-1, with TRBD1 identical over 10 bases. The germline V gene encodes CDR1 SQVTM and CDR2 ANQGSEA. The CDR3 length is 15 residues. The ends lost 4 bases at V and 1 base at J; junction bases unmatched: 4. In nucleotides, the CDR3 is TGCAGCGTTGCAGGGACAGGGGTATCCTACAATGAGCAGTTCTTC. Translating gives CSVAGTGVSYNEQFF.

This clone was found many times. This chain links TRBV3-1 with TRBJ2-3, with 7 bases that match TRBD1. V shed 6 bases and J 10 bases; nucleotides not matched to a gene: 10. The CDR3 length is 13 residues. CDR1 is LGHDT and CDR2 is YNNKEL in the germline V gene (reference sequence). The CDR3: CASSSALGQPQYF. DNA of the CDR3: TGTGCCAGCAGTTCCGCGTTGGGACAGCCGCAGTATTTT.

This clone was recorded many times. The V and J genes are TRBV4-1 and TRBJ2-1, with D perhaps matching TRBD1 or TRBD2 (7 bases each). Germline values: CDR1 MGHRA, CDR2 YSYEKL. V lost 4 bases to trimming and J lost 7 bases, with 17 bases between them. The CDR3 consists of 15 residues. This CDR3 reads CASSPGGRGYNEQFF. In DNA, the CDR3 is TGCGCCAGCAGCCCGGGGGGCAGGGGGTATAATGAGCAGTTCTTC.

This clone was counted many times. CDR3 in DNA: TGTGCCTGGAGTATCGACAACACAGATACGCAGTATTTT. Encoded protein: CAWSIDNTDTQYF. The chain couples TRBV30 to TRBJ2-3; D is undetermined. Trimming took 2 bases from V and 2 from J, leaving 8 bases between them. The CDR3 runs to 13 residues. Per the germline V gene, CDR1 is GTSNPN and CDR2 is SVGIG (reference sequence).

For this clone: One base away lies a much larger clone, so this may be a sequencing read error. This chain links TRBV18 with TRBJ2-5; TRBD1 agrees at 9 bases. The V gene end was trimmed by 3 bases and the J gene end by 4 bases; junction bases not matched to a gene: 9. The CDR3 contains 16 residues. The germline CDR1 and CDR2 sequences are KGHSH and LQKENI. CDR3 region: CASSPSFTGGRETQYF. The CDR3 nucleotides are TGTGCCAGCTCACCTTCGTTTACAGGGGGCAGAGAGACCCAGTACTTC.

This clone was recorded at least ten times. This chain uses TRBV7-3 with TRBJ2-5; TRBD2 aligns across 12 bases. This CDR3 region has 16 residues. Germline lookup yields CDR1 SGHTA and CDR2 FQGTGA. With V trimmed by 5 bases and J by 2 bases, 6 bases remained unmatched. The CDR3 bases are TGTGCCAGCAGCCGAGGACTAGCGGGGTCACAAGAGACCCAGTACTTC. Translation gives CASSRGLAGSQETQYF.

The V gene is TRBV30, the J gene TRBJ2-2; 13 bases are a match to TRBD2. V lost 0 bases to trimming and J lost 4 bases; unmatched junction nucleotides: 2. Germline CDR1 is GTSNPN and CDR2 is SVGIG (reference sequence). There are 16 residues in the CDR3. The CDR3 coding sequence is TGTGCCTGGAGTGTACTAGCGGGAGGGCGCACCGGGGAGCTGTTTTTT. Protein: CAWSVLAGGRTGELFF.